The 22 T cell receptor beta chains given below trace back to one sample, sequenced in a study of T cell responses to AZD1222 COVID-19 vaccine. Sequenced by immunoSEQ multiplex PCR; TCRdb stores in-frame clones only, minus some. The repertoire has about 84,000 clones, around nine tenths of them found once; the top ten carry under 14%. This sample comprised peripheral blood, obtained 28 days after the second AZD1222 dose. Receptor source: an adult who received the AZD1222 COVID-19 vaccine.

DNA for the CDR3: TGTGCCAGCAGTTACTCGACCAGGGCCTACGAGCAGTACTTC. Its protein is CASSYSTRAYEQYF. This chain uses TRBV6-5 with TRBJ2-7; maybe TRBD1 (5 bases). The CDR3 has 14 residues. Germline V gene data show CDR1 as MNHEY and CDR2 as SVGAGI. The V and J ends lost 0 bases and 2 bases respectively, with 8 bases between them.

The CDR3 region has the DNA TGTGCCAGCAGTTTTTCGGCGGGTAGCTCCTACGAGCAGTACTTC. This translates into CASSFSAGSSYEQYF. The chain couples TRBV27 to TRBJ2-7; possibly TRBD2 for D (5 bases). CDR1 is MNHEY, CDR2 SMNVEV, per germline (reference sequence). V lost 3 bases and J 0 bases, leaving 12 bases between the germline ends. The CDR3 contains 15 residues.

The chain combines TRBV18 with TRBJ1-3; no definite D call. From germline, CDR1 is KGHSH and CDR2 LQKENI. The CDR3 sequence is 15 residues long. Trimming removed 3 bases at V and 1 base at J, with 10 bases between. The CDR3: CASSPSRRSGNTIYF. The CDR3 DNA follows: TGTGCCAGCTCACCCAGCCGACGGTCTGGAAACACCATATATTTT.

The count of this clone is one. The V call is TRBV6-1, the J call TRBJ2-3; 12 bases agree with TRBD1. Germline V lookup: CDR1 MNHNS, CDR2 SASEGT. With 3 bases clipped from V and 2 bases from J, the junction kept 3 bases outside the gene matches. The CDR3 sequence is 16 residues long. The CDR3 loop reads CASSEGTGGFTDTQYF. CDR3 nucleotide sequence: TGTGCCAGCAGTGAGGGGACAGGGGGCTTCACAGATACGCAGTATTTT.

This rearrangement joins TRBV29-1 to TRBJ1-1; perhaps TRBD1 as D (6 bases). CDR3 length: 13 residues. Trimming stripped 7 bases from V and 2 bases from J, with 14 bases between. CDR1 is SQVTM, CDR2 ANQGSEA, per germline. This CDR3 reads CSAAPDRNTEAFF. CDR3 sequence (DNA): TGCAGCGCCGCCCCGGACAGAAACACTGAAGCTTTCTTT. Based on the CDR3 plus reference TRBV29-1 and TRBJ1-1, the full variable domain is SAVISQKPSRDICQRGTSLTIQCQVDSQVTMMFWYRQQPGQSLTLIATANQGSEATYESGFVIDKFPISRPNLTFSTLTVSNMSPEDSSIYLCSAAPDRNTEAFFGQGTRLTVV.

The chain carries TRBV24-1 and TRBJ1-2; D gene uncertain. The CDR3 is 12 residues long. Germline V lookup: CDR1 KGHDR, CDR2 SFDVKD. V was cut by 4 bases and J by 7 bases, with 9 bases left in between. CDR3 nucleotide sequence: TGTGCCACCAGTGACCGTTCGTCTGGCTACACCTTC. Its translation: CATSDRSSGYTF.

The V gene is TRBV27, the J gene TRBJ2-5; 10 positions agree with TRBD1. The ends lost 10 bases at V and 5 bases at J; junction bases unmatched: 16. This CDR3 is built from 16 residues. Germline lookup yields CDR1 MNHEY and CDR2 SMNVEV (reference sequence). CDR3 sequence (DNA): TGTGCCACCGCAATGGCCGTTGACAGGGGGCGGGAGACCCAGTACTTC. This gives the protein CATAMAVDRGRETQYF.

V is TRBV2 and J is TRBJ2-7; weak D call: TRBD2 (6 bases). V was trimmed by 1 base and J by 6 bases, leaving 10 bases between them. Looked up from germline, CDR1 is SNHLY and CDR2 is FYNNEI. The CDR3 spans 13 residues. The CDR3 bases are TGTGCCAGCAGTGAAGGCGGGGACGGCGAGCAGTACTTC. Encoded protein: CASSEGGDGEQYF.

In nucleotides, the CDR3 is TGCAGCGTCACCGACAGGGGCACTAATGAAAAACTGTTTTTT. This encodes CSVTDRGTNEKLFF. The chain carries TRBV29-1 and TRBJ1-4, with TRBD1 matching 8 bases. CDR1 and CDR2 (germline): SQVTM, ANQGSEA. The CDR3 sequence is 14 residues long. With V trimmed by 6 bases and J by 2 bases, 5 bases remained unmatched.

The V and J genes are TRBV7-2 and TRBJ2-7; weak D call: TRBD1 (6 bases). The CDR3 covers 13 residues. Deletions cut 5 bases from V and 7 bases from J, with 15 bases between. From germline, CDR1 is SGHTA and CDR2 FQGNSA. The CDR3 DNA reads as TGTGCCAGCAGCCTAACCTGGGGGCAGGAGCAGTACTTC. Translated: CASSLTWGQEQYF.

This clone has a handful of counts. The J gene is TRBJ2-3, the V gene TRBV5-6, with 11 bases lining up with TRBD2. The germline CDR1 and CDR2 sequences are SGHDT and YYEEEE. This CDR3 is built from 17 residues. Unmatched junction bases numbered 14, after V lost 4 bases and J lost 7 bases. The CDR3 region is CASSPEPSSGRWNTQYF. The CDR3 bases are TGTGCCAGCAGCCCGGAGCCCTCTAGCGGGAGGTGGAATACGCAGTATTTT.

This chain links TRBV11-2 with TRBJ2-6; possible D gene TRBD2, 6 bases. Germline CDR1 SGHAT, CDR2 FQNNGV. This CDR3 spans 16 amino acids. The V end was cut by 1 base, the J end by 6 bases, with 13 bases between. CDR3 bases: TGTGCCAGCAGCTTAGGGGGGGTTAATGCGGCCAACGTCCTGACTTTC. It codes for CASSLGGVNAANVLTF.

V gene TRBV7-8 combines with J gene TRBJ1-1; 10 bases agree with TRBD1. CDR3 size: 15 residues. After removal of 6 bases from V and 4 bases from J, the junction contained 8 bases not matched to a gene. CDR1 is SGHVS and CDR2 is FQNEAQ in the germline V gene. CDR3 loop: CASRTDRGRFTEAFF. The CDR3 nucleotides read TGTGCCAGCAGAACTGACAGGGGGCGGTTCACTGAAGCTTTCTTT.

J is TRBJ1-1 and V is TRBV28; possibly TRBD1 for D (5 bases). CDR1 is MDHEN, CDR2 SYDVKM, per germline. Trimming removed 3 bases at V and 11 bases at J, with 16 bases between. This CDR3 is built from 13 residues. CDR3 sequence (DNA): TGTGCCAGCAGTTTCGGCAGGGATTGGGGTGCTTTCTTT. Translation: CASSFGRDWGAFF.

This chain links TRBV5-4 with TRBJ2-2; the D call may be TRBD1 or TRBD2 (5 bases each). This CDR3 is 15 amino acids long. The V and J ends lost 4 bases and 2 bases respectively, with 12 bases between them. CDR1 is SGHNT and CDR2 is YYREEE in the germline V gene (reference sequence). The CDR3 loop is CASSSRDHNTGELFF. CDR3 nucleotides: TGTGCCAGCAGCAGCCGGGACCACAACACCGGGGAGCTGTTTTTT.

This chain joins TRBV10-1 and TRBJ2-1; D unresolved. Trimming stripped 2 bases from V and 4 bases from J, with 6 bases between. The CDR3 has 13 residues. Germline-derived CDR1 and CDR2 are WNHNN and SYGVQD (reference sequence). CDR3 amino acids: CASSETEYNEQFF. The CDR3 DNA sequence: TGCGCCAGCAGTGAGACGGAATACAATGAGCAGTTCTTC.

The chain has TRBV29-1 and TRBJ2-1; 10 nucleotides match TRBD2. This CDR3 is built from 14 residues. V was pared by 4 bases and J by 6 bases, with 6 bases of the junction left unmatched. Looked up from germline, CDR1 is SQVTM and CDR2 is ANQGSEA. DNA of the CDR3: TGCAGCGTTGGGGGGACTAGCGTAACCAATGAGCAGTTCTTC. As protein: CSVGGTSVTNEQFF.

This rearrangement joins TRBV6-1 to TRBJ1-2, with TRBD1 matching 8 bases. Germline CDR1 and CDR2: MNHNS and SASEGT. The V and J ends lost 2 bases and 3 bases, in that order; junction bases with no gene match: 5. This CDR3 is built from 15 residues. This CDR3 reads CASSELTGGYYGYTF. For the CDR3, the DNA is TGTGCCAGCAGTGAACTTACAGGGGGGTACTATGGCTACACCTTC.

This clone occurred a few times. The V gene is TRBV4-1, the J gene TRBJ2-4, with D perhaps TRBD1 (5 bases). Germline V gives CDR1 MGHRA, CDR2 YSYEKL. There are 12 residues in the CDR3. The ends were cut back, 0 bases at V and 11 bases at J, with 8 bases in the middle. The DNA for the CDR3 is TGCGCCAGCAGCCAAGAGGGGCATTTTCAGTACTTC. Translating gives CASSQEGHFQYF.

The chain has TRBV6-5 and TRBJ1-2; D is ambiguous. V dropped 6 bases and J dropped 8 bases, with 13 bases sitting between them. There are 12 residues in the CDR3. Germline V gene lookup returns CDR1 MNHEY and CDR2 SVGAGI. CDR3 DNA sequence: TGTGCCAGCAGCCTAGGACTAGGGGGCTACACCTTC. Translated, it gives CASSLGLGGYTF.

This rearrangement joins TRBV12-3 or TRBV12-4 to TRBJ1-2; D not resolved. V lost 5 bases and J lost 4, with 8 bases in between. This CDR3 region has 12 residues. For the CDR3, the DNA is TGTGCCAGCAGTACAGACTTCTATGGCTACACCTTC. As protein: CASSTDFYGYTF.

The rearrangement links TRBV9 to TRBJ1-3, with D tentatively TRBD1 (6 bases). The CDR3 length is 14 residues. The germline gives CDR1 SGDLS, CDR2 YYNGEE. V was trimmed by 3 bases and J by 3 bases, leaving 10 bases between them. The CDR3 DNA follows: TGTGCCAGCAGCGAGAGGGGGGGTGGAAACACCATATATTTT. Translated: CASSERGGGNTIYF.